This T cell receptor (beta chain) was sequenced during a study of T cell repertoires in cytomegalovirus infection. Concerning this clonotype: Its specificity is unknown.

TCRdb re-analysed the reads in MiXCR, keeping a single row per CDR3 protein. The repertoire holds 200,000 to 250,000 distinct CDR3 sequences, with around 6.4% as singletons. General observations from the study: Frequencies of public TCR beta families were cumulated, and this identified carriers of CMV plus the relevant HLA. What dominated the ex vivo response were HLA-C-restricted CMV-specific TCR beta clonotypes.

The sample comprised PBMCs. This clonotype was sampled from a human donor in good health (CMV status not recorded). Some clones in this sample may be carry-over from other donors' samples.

The CDR3 nucleotides read TGCAGCGTCGAGGGTAGCAATCAGCCCCAGCATTTT. It codes for CSVEGSNQPQHF. The chain has TRBV20-1 and TRBJ1-5; D remains ambiguous. The CDR3 covers 12 residues. In germline, CDR1 is DFQATT, CDR2 SNEGSKA (reference sequence).